The T cell receptor beta chain under discussion was sequenced for a study of monozygotic twins with inflammatory bowel disease. Study-level results: The analysis failed to separate different T cell subtypes. Immunosuppressive treatments were not uniform, and this may have added variability to patient repertoires. Among IBD patients, fewer clonotypes were shared with others than among healthy twins, especially with disease activity. The co-twins with IBD showed lower TCRbeta diversity (inverse Simpson) than their healthy siblings.

TCRdb processed the 5' RACE reads again and assigns one entry to each CDR3 protein, with no DNA. This sample contains approximately 400,000 distinct CDR3 sequences. The germline V gene encodes CDR1 MNHNS and CDR2 SASEGT. CDR3 length equals 13 residues. Worth noting for this clonotype: What it binds is not known.

This TCR derives from a human donor with ulcerative colitis or Crohn's disease, or a healthy co-twin of an affected twin (not recorded which). The genes are TRBV6-1 and TRBJ2-7; TCRdb proposes TRBD1, but this gene call is untestable without DNA. Sample: blood. The CDR3 loop reads CASSMEVRGEQYF.